The source of this TCR beta chain is a study of CD8+CD57+ T cells in acquired aplastic anemia. The germline gives CDR1 SEHNR, CDR2 FQNEAQ (reference sequence). The CDR3 is 14 amino acids. The V and J ends lost 6 bases and 4 bases respectively, with 12 bases between them. TCR beta VDJ and CDR3 profiles were obtained from a genomic DNA template. TCRdb recomputed calls from the reads with MiXCR, one row per CDR3 protein. In the table there are around 140,000 distinct CDR3 sequences, 35% to 50% of which are singletons. V gene TRBV7-9 combines with J gene TRBJ2-2; no firm D call. What was sequenced was sorted CD4+, CD8+, or CD8+CD57+ T cells (not recorded which) from PBMCs. This sequence originates from a human donor in good health, serving as a control. CDR3 sequence (DNA): TGTGCCAGCAGTCCCGTCCCTAGCACCGGGGAGCTGTTTTTT. This gives the protein CASSPVPSTGELFF.